Below are 18 T cell receptor beta chains sequenced from a single sample in a study of shared T cell receptors in the human thymus (dated by TCRdb to the early 2020s). The library was prepared using the immunoSEQ multiplex PCR assay. TCRdb obtained this table from immuneACCESS and retained in-frame rearrangements with V and J assigned. These tables miss some clones; where compared with another copy, unresolved V genes account for less than half of the shortfall, and the remainder is unexplained. Within this sample are more than 300,000 clones, with 85% to 95% of them counted one time only. Jointly, the top ten make up approximately 0.02% of the sample. Sequences were obtained from thymocytes. Receptors originate from a human donor.

The rearrangement links TRBV5-8 to TRBJ2-1; TRBD2 matches 10 bases. The V and J ends lost 4 bases and 8 bases, in that order; junction bases with no gene match: 12. Germline V gene data show CDR1 as SGHTS and CDR2 as YDEGEE. The CDR3 sequence is 16 residues long. The CDR3 DNA follows: TGTGCCAGCAGCGCCAAACTAGCGGGACGATTCGATGAGCAGTTCTTC. Protein sequence: CASSAKLAGRFDEQFF. The full variable domain, its missing parts supplied by reference TRBV5-8 and TRBJ2-1, is EAGVTQSPTHLIKTRGQQATLRCSPISGHTSVYWYQQALGLGLQFLLWYDEGEERNRGNFPPRFSGRQFPNYSSELNVNALELEDSALYLCASSAKLAGRFDEQFFGPGTRLTVL.

The chain links TRBV15 to TRBJ2-7; tentatively, D is TRBD2 (5 bases). V was trimmed by 0 bases and J by 0 bases, leaving 12 bases between them. Germline CDR1 LNHNV, CDR2 YYDKDF (reference sequence). The CDR3 extends over 16 amino acids. As DNA, the CDR3 is TGTGCCACCAGCAGAGATCGGGGAGCCTTCTCCTACGAGCAGTACTTC. It encodes CATSRDRGAFSYEQYF.

This chain links TRBV4-3 with TRBJ2-1; 7 bases fit TRBD2. V shed 1 base, J shed 5 bases, and the junction held 5 bases outside the gene matches. In germline, CDR1 is LGHNA, CDR2 YSLEER. The CDR3 is 15 residues long. The CDR3 sequence: CASSQGGGENNEQFF. The CDR3 coding sequence is TGCGCCAGCAGCCAAGGGGGGGGAGAAAACAATGAGCAGTTCTTC.

The chain uses TRBV12-1 and TRBJ2-7; TRBD2, the table's D call, lacks a check against the DNA. TRBV12-1 is shown as a pseudogene. The CDR3 length is 17 residues. The CDR3: CASSMTSGRAMIYEQYF. The CDR3 DNA sequence: TGTGCCAGCAGCATGACTAGCGGGAGGGCCATGATTTACGAGCAGTACTTC.

The rearrangement uses TRBV5-4 and TRBJ2-4; the match to TRBD2 covers 14 bases. CDR3 size: 19 residues. The ends lost 4 bases at V and 1 base at J; junction bases unmatched: 10. Germline V gene lookup returns CDR1 SGHNT and CDR2 YYREEE (reference sequence). The CDR3 here is CASSPRGLAGEDAKNIQYF. As DNA, the CDR3 is TGTGCCAGCAGCCCTCGGGGACTAGCGGGAGAAGACGCCAAAAACATTCAGTACTTC.

J is TRBJ2-1 and V is TRBV6-1; 9 bases are a match to TRBD2. In germline, CDR1 is MNHNS, CDR2 SASEGT. J lost 0 bases, V lost 4 bases, and 7 bases had no gene match. There are 17 residues in the CDR3. CDR3 DNA: TGTGCCAGCAGTGTCGGACTAGCGAAAAGCTCCTACAATGAGCAGTTCTTC. Translated, it gives CASSVGLAKSSYNEQFF.

The chain links TRBV6-1 to TRBJ2-6; weak D call: TRBD1 (7 bases). Trimming cost V 4 bases and J 2 bases, with 12 bases left between them. The CDR3 runs to 16 residues. In germline, CDR1 is MNHNS, CDR2 SASEGT. CDR3 in amino acids: CASSASRGAGANVLTF. CDR3 DNA sequence: TGTGCCAGCAGTGCTTCCAGGGGGGCTGGGGCCAACGTCCTGACTTTC.

The CDR3 loop is CASSWVMDRGNEKLFF. The CDR3 DNA is TGTGCCAGCAGCTGGGTAATGGACAGAGGTAATGAAAAACTGTTTTTT. V is TRBV7-2 and J is TRBJ1-4; D is possibly TRBD1 (6 bases). CDR1 is SGHTA, CDR2 FQGNSA, per germline. This CDR3 region has 16 residues. V shed 4 bases and J shed 4 bases, with 16 bases lying between them.

The chain is built from TRBV27 and TRBJ2-2; D possibly corresponds to TRBD1 (5 bases). This CDR3 has 14 amino acids. The germline V gene encodes CDR1 MNHEY and CDR2 SMNVEV (reference sequence). Deletions cut 2 bases from V and 3 bases from J, with 7 bases between. CDR3: CASSLDRHTGELFF. The CDR3 DNA reads TGTGCCAGCAGTTTAGACAGACACACCGGGGAGCTGTTTTTT.

The chain is built from TRBV7-2 and TRBJ1-2; D call uncertain. CDR3 length equals 15 residues. Germline V gene data show CDR1 as SGHTA and CDR2 as FQGNSA. V was cut by 5 bases and J by 0 bases, with 13 bases left in between. CDR3: CASSLGPPANYGYTF. CDR3 sequence (DNA): TGTGCCAGCAGCCTCGGGCCCCCAGCTAACTATGGCTACACCTTC.

The chain combines TRBV19 with TRBJ1-4; 10 bases align to TRBD1. The germline CDR1 and CDR2 sequences are LNHDA and SQIVND (reference sequence). V dropped 5 bases and J dropped 6; count of bases not matched to a gene: 6. The CDR3 totals 15 residues. CDR3 sequence reads: CASSCTGTGDEKLFF. The CDR3 coding sequence is TGTGCCAGTAGTTGCACCGGGACAGGGGATGAAAAACTGTTTTTT.

The chain couples TRBV2 to TRBJ2-7, with D possibly called TRBD1 or TRBD2 (5 bases each). Trimming shortened V by 8 bases and J by 0 bases, and 11 bases separated the two germline ends. The CDR3 runs to 13 residues. Germline V lookup: CDR1 SNHLY, CDR2 FYNNEI. CDR3 sequence reads: CASPGPSSYEQYF. CDR3 coding DNA: TGTGCCAGCCCGGGACCGAGCTCCTACGAGCAGTACTTC.

The CDR3 sequence: CASSLVCGILNEQFF. The DNA of the CDR3 is TGTGCCAGCAGCTTAGTTTGCGGGATCCTCAATGAGCAGTTCTTC. J is TRBJ2-1 and V is TRBV7-8; D possibly corresponds to TRBD2 (6 bases). V was clipped by 1 base and J by 6 bases, with 13 bases between them. The V gene's germline CDR1 is SGHVS and CDR2 FQNEAQ. This CDR3 is 15 amino acids long.

This clone appeared a single time. This chain connects TRBV10-3 to TRBJ2-2; D might be TRBD2 (7 bases). Trimming removed 4 bases from V and 5 bases from J, with 17 bases in between. Germline V CDR1 and CDR2: ENHRY, SYGVKD. The CDR3 totals 16 residues. Here the CDR3 reads CAISVPAGGQTGELFF. Written as DNA, the CDR3 is TGTGCCATCAGTGTTCCAGCCGGGGGGCAAACCGGGGAGCTGTTTTTT.

The chain employs TRBV9 and TRBJ1-2; 11 bases fit TRBD1. The CDR3 extends over 18 amino acids. Germline V gene lookup returns CDR1 SGDLS and CDR2 YYNGEE. V trimming: 3 bases; J trimming: 4 bases; junction bases outside the gene matches: 14. The CDR3 nucleotides are TGTGCCAGCAGCGGAAGGGCGGGACAGGGGGTTGGATCCTATGGCTACACCTTC. This codes for CASSGRAGQGVGSYGYTF.

V gene TRBV4-1 combines with J gene TRBJ2-1; D perhaps matches TRBD2 (7 bases). Trimming stripped 0 bases from V and 7 bases from J, with 25 bases between. The CDR3 is made up of 19 amino acids. Germline CDR1 reads MGHRA; CDR2 reads YSYEKL. In DNA, the CDR3 is TGCGCCAGCAGCCAAGAAAGGGGGGGCGGAGGGAGACTTTGGAATGAGCAGTTCTTC. It translates to CASSQERGGGGRLWNEQFF.

The chain couples TRBV4-3 to TRBJ2-1, with D unresolved. The V end lost 0 bases, the J end lost 5 bases, and 8 bases lay between the germline ends. The CDR3 extends over 14 amino acids. The germline V gene encodes CDR1 LGHNA and CDR2 YSLEER. CDR3 sequence: CASSQEIIDNEQFF. The CDR3 nucleotides read TGCGCCAGCAGCCAAGAGATTATAGACAATGAGCAGTTCTTC.

The gene calls are TRBV28 and TRBJ2-7; the match to TRBD1 covers 7 bases. This CDR3 is built from 17 residues. With 3 bases clipped from V and 3 bases from J, the junction kept 14 bases outside the gene matches. The germline V gene encodes CDR1 MDHEN and CDR2 SYDVKM. The chain's CDR3 is CASSLRWSGGVDYEQYF. The CDR3 DNA follows: TGTGCCAGCAGTTTGCGTTGGTCAGGGGGTGTCGACTACGAGCAGTACTTC.